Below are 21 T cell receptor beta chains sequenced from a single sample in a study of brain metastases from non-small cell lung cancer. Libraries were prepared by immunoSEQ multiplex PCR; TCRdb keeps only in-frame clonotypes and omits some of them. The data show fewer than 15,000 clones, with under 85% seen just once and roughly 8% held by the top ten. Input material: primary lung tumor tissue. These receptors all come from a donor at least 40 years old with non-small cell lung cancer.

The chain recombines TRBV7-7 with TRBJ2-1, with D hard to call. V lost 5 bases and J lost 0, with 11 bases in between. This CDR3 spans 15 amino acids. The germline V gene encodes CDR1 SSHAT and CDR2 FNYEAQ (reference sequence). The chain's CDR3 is CASSRALSSYNEQFF. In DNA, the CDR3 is TGTGCCAGCAGCCGGGCCCTGAGCTCCTACAATGAGCAGTTCTTC.

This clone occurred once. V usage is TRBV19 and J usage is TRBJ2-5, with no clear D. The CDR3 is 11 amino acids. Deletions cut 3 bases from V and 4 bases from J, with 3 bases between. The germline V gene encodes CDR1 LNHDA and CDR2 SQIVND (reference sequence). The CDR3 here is CASSMRETQYF. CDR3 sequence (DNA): TGTGCCAGTAGTATGAGAGAGACCCAGTACTTC. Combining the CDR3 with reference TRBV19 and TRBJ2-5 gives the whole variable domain DGGITQSPKYLFRKEGQNVTLSCEQNLNHDAMYWYRQDPGQGLRLIYYSQIVNDFQKGDIAEGYSVSREKKESFPLTVTSAQKNPTAFYLCASSMRETQYFGPGTRLLVL.

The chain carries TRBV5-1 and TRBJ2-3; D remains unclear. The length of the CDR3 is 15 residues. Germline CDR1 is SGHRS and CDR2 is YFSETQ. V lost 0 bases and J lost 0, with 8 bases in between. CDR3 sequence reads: CASSLGVTSTDTQYF. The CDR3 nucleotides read TGCGCCAGCAGCTTGGGGGTAACTAGCACAGATACGCAGTATTTT.

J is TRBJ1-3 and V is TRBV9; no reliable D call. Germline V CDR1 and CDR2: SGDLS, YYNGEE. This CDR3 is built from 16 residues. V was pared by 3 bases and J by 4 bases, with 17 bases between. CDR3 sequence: CASSGRGSRPGNTIYF. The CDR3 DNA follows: TGTGCCAGCAGCGGTCGAGGGTCAAGGCCAGGAAACACCATATATTTT.

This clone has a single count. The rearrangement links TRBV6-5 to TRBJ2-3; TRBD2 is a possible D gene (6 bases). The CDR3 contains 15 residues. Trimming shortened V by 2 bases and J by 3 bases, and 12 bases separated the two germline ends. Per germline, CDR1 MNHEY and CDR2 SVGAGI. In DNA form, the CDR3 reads TGTGCCAGCAGTTACCAACCCGCGGGAACAGATACGCAGTATTTT. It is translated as CASSYQPAGTDTQYF.

The CDR3 nucleotides read TGTGCCTGGAGTGCCACTAGGGCCCCTACGCAGTATTTT. Its translation: CAWSATRAPTQYF. The chain links TRBV30 to TRBJ2-3, with a possible D match to TRBD2 (5 bases). The V gene lost 1 base and the J gene lost 8 bases, with 13 bases spanning the gap. From germline, CDR1 is GTSNPN and CDR2 SVGIG (reference sequence). The CDR3 length is 13 residues.

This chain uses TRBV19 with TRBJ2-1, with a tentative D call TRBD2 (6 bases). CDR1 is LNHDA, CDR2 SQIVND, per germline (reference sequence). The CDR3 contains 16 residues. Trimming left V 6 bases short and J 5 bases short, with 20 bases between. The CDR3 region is CASSPPGGNPHNEQFF. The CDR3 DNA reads TGTGCCAGTAGCCCCCCTGGGGGGAACCCCCACAATGAGCAGTTCTTC. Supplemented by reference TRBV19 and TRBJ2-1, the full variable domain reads DGGITQSPKYLFRKEGQNVTLSCEQNLNHDAMYWYRQDPGQGLRLIYYSQIVNDFQKGDIAEGYSVSREKKESFPLTVTSAQKNPTAFYLCASSPPGGNPHNEQFFGPGTRLTVL.

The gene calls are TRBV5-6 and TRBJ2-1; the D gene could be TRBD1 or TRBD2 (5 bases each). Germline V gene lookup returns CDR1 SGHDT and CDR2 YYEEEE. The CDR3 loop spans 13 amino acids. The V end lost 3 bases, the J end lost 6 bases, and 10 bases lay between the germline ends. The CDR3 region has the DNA TGTGCCAGCAGCTCCGGGGCGTCCAATGAGCAGTTCTTC. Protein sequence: CASSSGASNEQFF.

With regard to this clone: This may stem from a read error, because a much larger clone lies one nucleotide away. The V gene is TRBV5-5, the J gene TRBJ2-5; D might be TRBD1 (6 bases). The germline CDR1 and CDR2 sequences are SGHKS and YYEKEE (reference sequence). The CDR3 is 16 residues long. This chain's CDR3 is CASSTSQGFGQEIQYF. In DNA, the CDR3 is TGTGCCAGCAGCACATCACAGGGATTTGGGCAAGAGATCCAGTACTTC.

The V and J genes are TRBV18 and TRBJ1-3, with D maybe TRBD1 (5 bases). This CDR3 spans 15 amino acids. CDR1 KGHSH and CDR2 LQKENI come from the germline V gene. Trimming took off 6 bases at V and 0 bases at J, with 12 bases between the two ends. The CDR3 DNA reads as TGTGCCAGCTCCCCCGGACATCTCTCTGGAAACACCATATATTTT. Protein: CASSPGHLSGNTIYF. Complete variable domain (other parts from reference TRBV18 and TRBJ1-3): NAGVMQNPRHLVRRRGQEARLRCSPMKGHSHVYWYRQLPEEGLKFMVYLQKENIIDESGMPKERFSAEFPKEGPSILRIQQVVRGDSAAYFCASSPGHLSGNTIYFGEGSWLTVV.

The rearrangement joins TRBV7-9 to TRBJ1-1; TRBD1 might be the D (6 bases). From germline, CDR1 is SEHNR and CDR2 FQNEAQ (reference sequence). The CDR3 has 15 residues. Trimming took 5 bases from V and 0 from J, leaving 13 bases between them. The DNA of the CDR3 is TGTGCCAGCAGCGGAGTAGGGGGAGTGAACACTGAAGCTTTCTTT. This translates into CASSGVGGVNTEAFF.

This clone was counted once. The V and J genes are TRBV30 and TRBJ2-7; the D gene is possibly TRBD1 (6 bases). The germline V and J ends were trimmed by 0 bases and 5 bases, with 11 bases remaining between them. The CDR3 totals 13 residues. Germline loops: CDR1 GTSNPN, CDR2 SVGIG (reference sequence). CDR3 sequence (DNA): TGTGCCTGGAGTGTGTGGGCAGGGGACGAGCAGTACTTC. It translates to CAWSVWAGDEQYF.

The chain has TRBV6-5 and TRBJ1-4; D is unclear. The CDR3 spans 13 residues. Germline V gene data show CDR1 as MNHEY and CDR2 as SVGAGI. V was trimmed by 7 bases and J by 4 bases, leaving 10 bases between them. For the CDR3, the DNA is TGTGCCAGCAACGACCTATTTAATGAAAAACTGTTTTTT. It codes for CASNDLFNEKLFF.

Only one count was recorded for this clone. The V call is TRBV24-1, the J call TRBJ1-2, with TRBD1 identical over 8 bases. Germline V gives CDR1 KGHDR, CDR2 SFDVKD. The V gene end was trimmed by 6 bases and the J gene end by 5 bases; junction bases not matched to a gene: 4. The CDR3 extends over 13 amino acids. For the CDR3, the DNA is TGTGCCACCAGTCGGACAGGGCTTTATGGCTACACCTTC. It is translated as CATSRTGLYGYTF.

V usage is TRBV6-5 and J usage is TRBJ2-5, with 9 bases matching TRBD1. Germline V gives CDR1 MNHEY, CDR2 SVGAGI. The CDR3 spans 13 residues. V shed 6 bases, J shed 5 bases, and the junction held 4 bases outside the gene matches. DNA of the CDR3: TGTGCCAGCAGCCGGACAGGGGCGGAGACCCAGTACTTC. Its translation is CASSRTGAETQYF.

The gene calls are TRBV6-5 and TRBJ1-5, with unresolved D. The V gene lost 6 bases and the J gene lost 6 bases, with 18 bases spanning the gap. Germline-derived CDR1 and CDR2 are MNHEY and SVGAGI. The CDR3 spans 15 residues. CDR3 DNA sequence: TGTGCCAGCAGCCCCGGGAGAGGTGGGTTTCAGCCCCAGCATTTT. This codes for CASSPGRGGFQPQHF.

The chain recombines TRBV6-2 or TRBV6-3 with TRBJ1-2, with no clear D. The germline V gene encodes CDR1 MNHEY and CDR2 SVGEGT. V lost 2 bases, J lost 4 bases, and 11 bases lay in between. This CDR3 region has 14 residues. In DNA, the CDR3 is TGTGCCAGCAGTTACGACGGAGCAAGCTATGGCTACACCTTC. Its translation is CASSYDGASYGYTF.

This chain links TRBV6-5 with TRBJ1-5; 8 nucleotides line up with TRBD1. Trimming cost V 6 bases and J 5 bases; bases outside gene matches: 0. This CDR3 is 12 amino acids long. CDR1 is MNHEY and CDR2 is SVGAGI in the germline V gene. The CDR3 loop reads CASRQGDQPQHF. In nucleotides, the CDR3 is TGTGCCAGCAGACAGGGGGATCAGCCCCAGCATTTT.

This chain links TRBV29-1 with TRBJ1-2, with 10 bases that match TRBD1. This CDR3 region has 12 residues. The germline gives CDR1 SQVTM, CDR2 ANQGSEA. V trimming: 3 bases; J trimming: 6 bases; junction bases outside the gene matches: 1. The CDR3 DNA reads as TGCAGCGTTGAGGGACAGGGGCATGGCTACACCTTC. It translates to CSVEGQGHGYTF. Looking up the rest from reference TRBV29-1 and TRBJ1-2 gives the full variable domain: SAVISQKPSRDICQRGTSLTIQCQVDSQVTMMFWYRQQPGQSLTLIATANQGSEATYESGFVIDKFPISRPNLTFSTLTVSNMSPEDSSIYLCSVEGQGHGYTFGSGTRLTVV.

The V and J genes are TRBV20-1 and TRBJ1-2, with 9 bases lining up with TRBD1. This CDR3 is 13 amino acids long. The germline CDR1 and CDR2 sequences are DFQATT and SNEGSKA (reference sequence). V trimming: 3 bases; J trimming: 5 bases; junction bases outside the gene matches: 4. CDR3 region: CSASLGQGYGYTF. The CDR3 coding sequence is TGCAGTGCTAGTCTGGGACAGGGTTATGGCTACACCTTC.

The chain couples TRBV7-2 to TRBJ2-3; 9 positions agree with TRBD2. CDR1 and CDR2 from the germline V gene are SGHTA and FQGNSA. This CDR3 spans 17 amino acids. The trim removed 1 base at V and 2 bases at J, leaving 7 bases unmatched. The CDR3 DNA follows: TGTGCCAGCAGCTTAGTGGGCGGGGGGGCTTCCACAGATACGCAGTATTTT. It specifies CASSLVGGGASTDTQYF.